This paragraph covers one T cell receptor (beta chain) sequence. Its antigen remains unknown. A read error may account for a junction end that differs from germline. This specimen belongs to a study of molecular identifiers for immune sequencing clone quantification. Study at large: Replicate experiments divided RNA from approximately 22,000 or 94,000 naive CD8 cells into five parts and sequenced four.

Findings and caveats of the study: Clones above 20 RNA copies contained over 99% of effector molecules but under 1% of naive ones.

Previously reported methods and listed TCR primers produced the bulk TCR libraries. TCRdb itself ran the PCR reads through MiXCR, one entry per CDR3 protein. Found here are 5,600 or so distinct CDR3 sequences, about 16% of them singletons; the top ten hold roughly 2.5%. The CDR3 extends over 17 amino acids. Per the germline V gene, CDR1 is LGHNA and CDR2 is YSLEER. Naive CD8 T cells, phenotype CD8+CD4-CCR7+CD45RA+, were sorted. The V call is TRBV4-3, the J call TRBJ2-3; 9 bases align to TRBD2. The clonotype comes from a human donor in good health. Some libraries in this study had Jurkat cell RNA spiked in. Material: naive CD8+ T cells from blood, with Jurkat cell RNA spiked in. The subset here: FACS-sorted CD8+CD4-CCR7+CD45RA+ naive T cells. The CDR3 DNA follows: TGCGCCAGTAGCCAGGCGTCTAGCGGGACAAGCACAGATACGCAGTACTTT. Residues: CASSQASSGTSTDTQYF.